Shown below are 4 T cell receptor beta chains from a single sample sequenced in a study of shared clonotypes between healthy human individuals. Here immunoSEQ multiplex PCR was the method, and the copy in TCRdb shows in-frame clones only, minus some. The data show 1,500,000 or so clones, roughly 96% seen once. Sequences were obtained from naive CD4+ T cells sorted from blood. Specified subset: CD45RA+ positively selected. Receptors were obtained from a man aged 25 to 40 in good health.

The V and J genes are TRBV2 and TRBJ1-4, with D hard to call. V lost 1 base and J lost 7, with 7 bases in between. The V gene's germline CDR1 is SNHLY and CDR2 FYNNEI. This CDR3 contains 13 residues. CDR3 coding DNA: TGTGCCAGCAGTGAAGGGGCCAGTGAAAAACTGTTTTTT. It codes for CASSEGASEKLFF.

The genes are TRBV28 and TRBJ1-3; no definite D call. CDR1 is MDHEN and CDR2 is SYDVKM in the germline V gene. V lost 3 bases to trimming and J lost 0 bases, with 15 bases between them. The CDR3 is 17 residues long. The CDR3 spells CASSFEGSAYSGNTIYF. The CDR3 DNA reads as TGTGCCAGCAGTTTTGAGGGCTCGGCGTACTCTGGAAACACCATATATTTT.

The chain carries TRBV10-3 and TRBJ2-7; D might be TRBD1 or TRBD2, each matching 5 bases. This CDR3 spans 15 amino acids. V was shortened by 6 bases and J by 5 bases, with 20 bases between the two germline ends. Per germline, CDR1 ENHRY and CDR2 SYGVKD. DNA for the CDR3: TGTGCCATCAGACCGGGACGAAAAGAAGGTGACGAGCAGTACTTC. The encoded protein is CAIRPGRKEGDEQYF.

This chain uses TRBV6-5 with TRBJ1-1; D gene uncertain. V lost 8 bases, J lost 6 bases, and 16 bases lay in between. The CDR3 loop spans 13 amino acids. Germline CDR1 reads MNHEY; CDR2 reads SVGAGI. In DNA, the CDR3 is TGTGCCAGCGGAAGCGCGGGAAATTCTGAAGCTTTCTTT. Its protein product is CASGSAGNSEAFF.